These 19 T cell receptor beta chains came from one sample sequenced in a study of OX40 agonist ivuxolimab in advanced cancers. Sequencing was performed with immunoSEQ multiplex PCR; in TCRdb, only in-frame clones are kept and a portion is missing. The repertoire holds under 50,000 clones, with 88% as singletons. The specimen was CD4+ or CD8+ T cells sorted from blood, collected in a trial of the OX40 agonist ivuxolimab. These receptor sequences come from an adult with an advanced solid tumor such as melanoma, head and neck, liver or kidney cancer.

This clone was recorded only once. The chain links TRBV5-1 to TRBJ1-6; 11 positions match TRBD1. The CDR3 sequence is 16 residues long. The junction had 6 bases not matched to a gene; V was cut back by 3 bases and J by 7 bases. CDR1 is SGHRS and CDR2 is YFSETQ in the germline V gene. CDR3 region: CASSWTGGRMNSPLHF. The CDR3 nucleotides read TGCGCCAGCAGCTGGACAGGGGGCAGGATGAATTCACCCCTCCACTTT.

V and J are TRBV30 and TRBJ2-7, with 8 bases matching TRBD1. This CDR3 has 14 residues. Losses at the gene ends were 4 bases for V and 2 bases for J; bases not matched to a gene: 7. Germline V CDR1 and CDR2: GTSNPN, SVGIG (reference sequence). The CDR3, as DNA: TGTGCCTGGAAGCGGACAGGGAACACCTACGAGCAGTACTTC. It specifies CAWKRTGNTYEQYF.

The chain couples TRBV6-6 to TRBJ2-5; 9 bases align to TRBD1. The junction had 6 bases not matched to a gene; V was cut back by 4 bases and J by 3 bases. The CDR3 has 15 amino acids. The germline V gene has CDR1 MNHNY and CDR2 SVGAGI (reference sequence). The CDR3 loop reads CASSSWDRAKETQYF. The DNA of the CDR3 is TGTGCCAGCAGTTCCTGGGACAGGGCGAAAGAGACCCAGTACTTC.

The J gene is TRBJ1-1, the V gene TRBV7-6, with a possible D match to TRBD1 (5 bases). Trimming took off 1 base at V and 1 base at J, with 10 bases between the two ends. There are 15 residues in the CDR3. Germline V lookup: CDR1 SGHVS, CDR2 FNYEAQ. CDR3 coding DNA: TGTGCCAGCAGCTTAGTAGCGGGGCAGAACACTGAAGCTTTCTTT. Translation: CASSLVAGQNTEAFF.

The V and J genes are TRBV9 and TRBJ2-3; 7 bases align to TRBD2. The germline V gene encodes CDR1 SGDLS and CDR2 YYNGEE. This CDR3 is built from 17 residues. V shed 0 bases, J shed 0 bases, and the junction held 7 bases outside the gene matches. The CDR3 is CASSVVAGDTSTDTQYF. CDR3 in DNA: TGTGCCAGCAGCGTAGTGGCGGGGGATACTAGCACAGATACGCAGTATTTT.

The chain is built from TRBV28 and TRBJ2-3; 10 bases line up with TRBD2. Germline V lookup: CDR1 MDHEN, CDR2 SYDVKM. The CDR3 consists of 18 residues. V lost 3 bases to trimming and J lost 4 bases; unmatched junction nucleotides: 13. CDR3 in DNA: TGTGCCAGCAGTTTTATTCGCCGCCTAGCGGGAGTTTCAGATACGCAGTATTTT. This encodes CASSFIRRLAGVSDTQYF.

The chain recombines TRBV5-1 with TRBJ2-2; perhaps TRBD1 as D (6 bases). The CDR3 sequence is 15 residues long. Per the germline V gene, CDR1 is SGHRS and CDR2 is YFSETQ. V was shortened by 6 bases and J by 3 bases, with 15 bases between the two germline ends. DNA for the CDR3: TGCGCCAGCATGACCGGGACACCTTACACCGGGGAGCTGTTTTTT. It specifies CASMTGTPYTGELFF.

J is TRBJ1-1 and V is TRBV6-1, with D perhaps matching TRBD1 (5 bases). CDR3 size: 13 residues. In germline, CDR1 is MNHNS, CDR2 SASEGT. V lost 0 bases to trimming and J lost 4 bases, with 6 bases between them. CDR3 protein: CASSEARGTEAFF. The CDR3 region has the DNA TGTGCCAGCAGTGAAGCAAGGGGCACTGAAGCTTTCTTT.

The chain carries TRBV6-6 and TRBJ2-7; D is ambiguous. This CDR3 region has 13 residues. The V and J ends lost 1 base and 0 bases respectively, with 4 bases between them. In germline, CDR1 is MNHNY, CDR2 SVGAGI (reference sequence). DNA for the CDR3: TGTGCCAGCAGTTACTACAGCTCCTACGAGCAGTACTTC. Its protein product is CASSYYSSYEQYF.

J is TRBJ2-5 and V is TRBV7-3; 7 bases align to TRBD2. After removal of 5 bases from V and 2 bases from J, the junction contained 11 bases not matched to a gene. Germline loops: CDR1 SGHTA, CDR2 FQGTGA. The length of the CDR3 is 16 residues. The CDR3 reads CASSPFDMGGQETQYF. The CDR3, as DNA: TGTGCCAGCAGCCCCTTCGACATGGGGGGGCAAGAGACCCAGTACTTC.

The gene calls are TRBV6-6 and TRBJ1-5; no reliable D call. The V gene lost 7 bases and the J gene lost 0 bases, with 10 bases spanning the gap. The CDR3 runs 14 residues. In germline, CDR1 is MNHNY, CDR2 SVGAGI (reference sequence). The CDR3 sequence is CASNSFRSNQPQHF. In DNA, the CDR3 is TGTGCCAGCAATTCTTTCCGTAGCAATCAGCCCCAGCATTTT.

V is TRBV7-6 and J is TRBJ2-1; D is possibly TRBD2 (7 bases). Trimming pared 5 bases from V and 0 bases from J, leaving 14 bases between. Germline assignment: CDR1 SGHVS and CDR2 FNYEAQ. The CDR3 has 16 residues. CDR3 amino acids: CASSPFRGASYNEQFF. CDR3 DNA: TGTGCCAGCAGCCCCTTTCGGGGGGCCTCCTACAATGAGCAGTTCTTC.

This chain connects TRBV5-6 to TRBJ2-7, with D perhaps TRBD2 (5 bases). Trimming took off 3 bases at V and 6 bases at J, with 13 bases between the two ends. The CDR3 covers 13 residues. The germline V gene encodes CDR1 SGHDT and CDR2 YYEEEE. CDR3 residues: CASSSLGVREQYF. Written as DNA, the CDR3 is TGTGCCAGCAGCTCCCTCGGGGTCCGCGAGCAGTACTTC.

The gene calls are TRBV30 and TRBJ2-3; the D gene is possibly TRBD2 (7 bases). The CDR3 sequence is 13 residues long. The V gene's germline CDR1 is GTSNPN and CDR2 SVGIG (reference sequence). The germline V and J ends were trimmed by 2 bases and 5 bases, with 11 bases remaining between them. The CDR3, as DNA: TGTGCCTGGAGTTTGGGGGGGCTAGATACGCAGTATTTT. Its protein product is CAWSLGGLDTQYF.

The V and J genes are TRBV5-1 and TRBJ1-5; D may be TRBD1 (5 bases). The CDR3 length is 17 residues. V was cut by 0 bases and J by 4 bases, with 17 bases left in between. The germline V gene has CDR1 SGHRS and CDR2 YFSETQ. The CDR3 here is CASSLGGSDRRNQPQHF. CDR3 coding DNA: TGCGCCAGCAGCTTGGGGGGGAGTGACCGACGAAATCAGCCCCAGCATTTT. Together with reference TRBV5-1 and TRBJ1-5, the CDR3 gives the full variable domain: KAGVTQTPRYLIKTRGQQVTLSCSPISGHRSVSWYQQTPGQGLQFLFEYFSETQRNKGNFPGRFSGRQFSNSRSEMNVSTLELGDSALYLCASSLGGSDRRNQPQHFGDGTRLSIL.

The chain employs TRBV7-9 and TRBJ2-3; D is possibly TRBD2 (6 bases). The germline gives CDR1 SEHNR, CDR2 FQNEAQ (reference sequence). The CDR3 has 15 residues. V lost 2 bases to trimming and J lost 6 bases, with 15 bases between them. CDR3 region: CASSLSRLARDTQYF. The CDR3 bases are TGTGCCAGCAGCTTAAGTCGGCTAGCGAGGGATACGCAGTATTTT.

This sequence joins TRBV28 and TRBJ2-1, with 9 bases aligning to TRBD1. This CDR3 has 17 residues. CDR1 and CDR2 from the germline V gene are MDHEN and SYDVKM. Trimming took 4 bases from V and 8 from J; bases not matched to a gene: 15. CDR3 bases: TGTGCCAGCAGTTCCAGCCGGGACAGGGAGCCCGGCTATGAGCAGTTCTTC. Translating gives CASSSSRDREPGYEQFF.

Here the CDR3 DNA reads TGTGCCAGCAGCCAACAGGTTTGGAGTGGCTACACCTTC. Its translation is CASSQQVWSGYTF. V usage is TRBV28 and J usage is TRBJ1-2; D might be TRBD1 (5 bases). Germline V CDR1 and CDR2: MDHEN, SYDVKM. There are 13 residues in the CDR3. V lost 6 bases and J lost 7, with 15 bases in between.

The chain recombines TRBV2 with TRBJ2-2; tentative D call: TRBD1 (6 bases). The CDR3 is 13 residues long. Germline CDR1 reads SNHLY; CDR2 reads FYNNEI. Trimming took 5 bases from V and 7 from J, leaving 11 bases between them. The CDR3 loop is CASSPQGLGELFF. The CDR3 DNA reads as TGTGCCAGCAGTCCGCAGGGGCTCGGGGAGCTGTTTTTT.